The 19 T cell receptor beta chains below were found in one sample sequenced in a study of CD8 T cells in Susac syndrome. Random hexamers primed reverse transcription of about 0.5 to 1 ug RNA. Via MiXCR, TCRdb re-called the immunoSEQ multiplex PCR reads, giving one row per CDR3 protein. Among approximately 150,000 distinct CDR3 sequences listed, approximately 95% were seen once. The sample was CD4+ T cells from PBMCs. These receptors all come from a human donor in good health.

The chain couples TRBV7-9 to TRBJ2-7, with 13 nucleotides matching TRBD2. From germline, CDR1 is SEHNR and CDR2 FQNEAQ (reference sequence). This CDR3 spans 16 amino acids. V shed 5 bases, J shed 3 bases, and the junction held 7 bases outside the gene matches. CDR3 loop: CASSPRTSGSIYEQYF. Written as DNA, the CDR3 is TGTGCCAGCAGCCCACGGACTAGCGGGAGTATCTACGAGCAGTACTTC.

The V gene is TRBV7-9, the J gene TRBJ1-3; TRBD1 is a possible D gene (6 bases). This CDR3 comprises 17 residues. CDR1 SEHNR and CDR2 FQNEAQ come from the germline V gene (reference sequence). Trimming took off 6 bases at V and 8 bases at J, with 26 bases between the two ends. This CDR3 reads CASRFDRRGAALDTIYF. As DNA, the CDR3 is TGTGCCAGCAGGTTTGACCGTCGGGGGGCCGCCCTCGACACCATATATTTT.

The V gene is TRBV6-1, the J gene TRBJ2-2; 11 bases match TRBD1. The CDR3 has 15 amino acids. CDR1 MNHNS and CDR2 SASEGT come from the germline V gene. V dropped 8 bases and J dropped 4; count of bases not matched to a gene: 6. The CDR3 region has the DNA TGTGCCAGCCTCCCCGGGACAGGGGGCACCGGGGAGCTGTTTTTT. It specifies CASLPGTGGTGELFF.

The rearrangement uses TRBV29-1 and TRBJ2-3; 7 nucleotides match TRBD1. V lost 3 bases and J lost 6; bases outside the gene matches: 6. The CDR3 has 13 amino acids. Germline lookup yields CDR1 SQVTM and CDR2 ANQGSEA. For the CDR3, the DNA is TGCAGCGTTGACCAGGGGGTCGGGGATACGCAGTATTTT. It is translated as CSVDQGVGDTQYF.

This chain joins TRBV18 and TRBJ2-5, with D unresolved. CDR1 is KGHSH, CDR2 LQKENI, per germline. The CDR3 loop spans 14 amino acids. Trimming removed 2 bases from V and 5 bases from J, with 12 bases in between. CDR3 sequence (DNA): TGTGCCAGCTCACCAGATTATAGGGCGGAGACCCAGTACTTC. Its translation: CASSPDYRAETQYF.

This sequence joins TRBV7-3 and TRBJ2-2; unclear D gene. The CDR3 length is 14 residues. Germline-derived CDR1 and CDR2 are SGHTA and FQGTGA. Trimming stripped 4 bases from V and 4 bases from J, with 10 bases between. This CDR3 is CASSSRTVTGELFF. In DNA, the CDR3 is TGTGCCAGCAGCTCAAGGACCGTCACCGGGGAGCTGTTTTTT.

CDR3 sequence (DNA): TGTGCCAGCAGCTTTGGTTCATTGGACTATGGCTACACCTTC. This encodes CASSFGSLDYGYTF. The V and J genes are TRBV7-2 and TRBJ1-2; D gene uncertain. The germline V gene has CDR1 SGHTA and CDR2 FQGNSA. CDR3 length: 14 residues. Trimming removed 3 bases from V and 3 bases from J, with 11 bases in between.

The rearrangement joins TRBV6-6 to TRBJ2-7; D is ambiguous. The CDR3 has 14 residues. Germline CDR1 MNHNY, CDR2 SVGAGI (reference sequence). V was shortened by 4 bases and J by 3 bases, with 13 bases between the two germline ends. CDR3 sequence reads: CASSSPLILYEQYF. As DNA, the CDR3 is TGTGCCAGCAGTTCCCCTCTGATCCTCTACGAGCAGTACTTC.

The genes are TRBV7-9 and TRBJ1-2; 9 positions match TRBD1. CDR3 length equals 16 residues. V gave up 4 bases and J gave up 2 bases; unmatched junction bases: 8. Germline V gene sequence: CDR1 SEHNR, CDR2 FQNEAQ (reference sequence). The CDR3 nucleotides read TGTGCCAGCAGCTCAAAATGGACAGGGGACAACTATGGCTACACCTTC. Its protein product is CASSSKWTGDNYGYTF. The entire variable domain, with the rest obtained from reference TRBV7-9 and TRBJ1-2, is as follows: DTGVSQNPRHKITKRGQNVTFRCDPISEHNRLYWYRQTLGQGPEFLTYFQNEAQLEKSRLLSDRFSAERPKGSFSTLEIQRTEQGDSAMYLCASSSKWTGDNYGYTFGSGTRLTVV.

The V gene is TRBV2, the J gene TRBJ2-5, with 9 bases fitting TRBD1. Trimming at V came to 5 bases and at J to 6 bases, leaving 7 bases not matched to a gene. Looked up from germline, CDR1 is SNHLY and CDR2 is FYNNEI. This CDR3 region has 14 residues. The CDR3 sequence: CASSPGQGRKTQYF. The CDR3 nucleotides read TGTGCCAGCAGTCCGGGACAGGGAAGAAAGACCCAGTACTTC.

In DNA, the CDR3 is TGTGCCAGCTCACCCAGGAGGGCTAATGAAAAACTGTTTTTT. Protein sequence: CASSPRRANEKLFF. The rearrangement uses TRBV18 and TRBJ1-4; no reliable D call. The CDR3 covers 14 residues. Germline values: CDR1 KGHSH, CDR2 LQKENI. Trimming left V 3 bases short and J 3 bases short, with 8 bases between.

The rearrangement links TRBV2 to TRBJ2-6; no firm D call. This CDR3 is 16 amino acids long. Germline values: CDR1 SNHLY, CDR2 FYNNEI. Trimming pared 0 bases from V and 2 bases from J, leaving 8 bases between. The CDR3 spells CASSEAWRAGANVLTF. The CDR3 DNA reads TGTGCCAGCAGTGAAGCTTGGAGAGCTGGGGCCAACGTCCTGACTTTC. The full variable domain, with the rest looked up from reference TRBV2 and TRBJ2-6, is EPEVTQTPSHQVTQMGQEVILRCVPISNHLYFYWYRQILGQKVEFLVSFYNNEISEKSEIFDDQFSVERPDGSNFTLKIRSTKLEDSAMYFCASSEAWRAGANVLTFGAGSRLTVL.

The chain carries TRBV20-1 and TRBJ2-5; no firm D call. There are 13 residues in the CDR3. The ends were cut back, 4 bases at V and 1 base at J, with 10 bases in the middle. Germline CDR1 DFQATT, CDR2 SNEGSKA (reference sequence). The CDR3 is CSAKKNFQETQYF. The CDR3 DNA reads TGCAGTGCTAAAAAGAATTTCCAAGAGACCCAGTACTTC.

V gene TRBV9 combines with J gene TRBJ2-5; D is perhaps TRBD2 (6 bases). From germline, CDR1 is SGDLS and CDR2 YYNGEE. The CDR3 loop spans 14 amino acids. Trimming removed 0 bases at V and 4 bases at J, with 10 bases between. CDR3 nucleotides: TGTGCCAGCAGCGTAGCGGGAGTGCGAGAGACCCAGTACTTC. Translating gives CASSVAGVRETQYF.

This rearrangement joins TRBV10-3 to TRBJ1-1; no firm D call. Germline V CDR1 and CDR2: ENHRY, SYGVKD. The CDR3 has 12 residues. Between the trimmed V and J ends, which lost 0 bases and 6 bases, there was a span of 5 bases. The CDR3, as DNA: TGTGCCATCAGTGAGTCAACTGCTGAAGCTTTCTTT. This encodes CAISESTAEAFF.

The CDR3 spells CAWNLGVNTGELFF. DNA for the CDR3: TGTGCCTGGAATCTGGGTGTGAACACCGGGGAGCTGTTTTTT. The genes are TRBV30 and TRBJ2-2; D gene unclear. CDR1 and CDR2 (germline): GTSNPN, SVGIG (reference sequence). CDR3 length: 14 residues. V gave up 4 bases and J gave up 1 base, with 10 bases separating them.

V is TRBV16 and J is TRBJ2-2, with TRBD2 as a possible D gene (5 bases). Trimming stripped 2 bases from V and 4 bases from J, with 8 bases between. This CDR3 region has 14 residues. Germline V gives CDR1 KGHSY, CDR2 FQNENV. CDR3 region: CASSQGGRTGELFF. Here the CDR3 DNA reads TGTGCCAGCAGCCAAGGAGGACGCACCGGGGAGCTGTTTTTT.

The V and J genes are TRBV12-3 or TRBV12-4 and TRBJ2-1; 11 bases are a match to TRBD2. V shed 7 bases, J shed 5 bases, and the junction held 16 bases outside the gene matches. This CDR3 has 18 residues. The CDR3: CASTLTLAGVGVNNEQFF. The DNA for the CDR3 is TGTGCCAGCACCCTAACACTAGCGGGAGTCGGGGTGAACAATGAGCAGTTCTTC.

This clonotype was detected only a few times. The rearrangement links TRBV29-1 to TRBJ2-7; 11 positions match TRBD2. The CDR3 contains 13 residues. The germline V gene has CDR1 SQVTM and CDR2 ANQGSEA. V was pared by 4 bases and J by 6 bases, with 5 bases of the junction left unmatched. The CDR3 DNA sequence: TGCAGCGTTGGAACTAGCGGGAGTAGCGAGCAGTACTTC. This codes for CSVGTSGSSEQYF.